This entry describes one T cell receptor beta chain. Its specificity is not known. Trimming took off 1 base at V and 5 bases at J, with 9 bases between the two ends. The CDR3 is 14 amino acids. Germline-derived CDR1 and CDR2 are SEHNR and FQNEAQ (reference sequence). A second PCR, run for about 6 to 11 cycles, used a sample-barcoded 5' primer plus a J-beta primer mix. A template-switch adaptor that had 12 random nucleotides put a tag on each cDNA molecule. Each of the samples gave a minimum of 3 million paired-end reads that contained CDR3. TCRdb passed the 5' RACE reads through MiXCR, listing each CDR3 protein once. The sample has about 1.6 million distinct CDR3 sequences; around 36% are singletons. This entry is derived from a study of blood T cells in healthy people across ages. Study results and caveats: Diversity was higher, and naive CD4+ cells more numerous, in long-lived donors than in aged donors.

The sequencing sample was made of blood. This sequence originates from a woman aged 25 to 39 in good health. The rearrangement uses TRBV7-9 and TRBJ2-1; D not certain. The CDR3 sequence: CASSLDQIHNEQFF. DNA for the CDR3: TGTGCCAGCAGCTTAGATCAGATACACAATGAGCAGTTCTTC.